A selection of T cell receptor beta chains follows, all from one sample in a study of T cell repertoires in cytomegalovirus infection. A single record per CDR3 protein comes from TCRdb applying MiXCR to the reads. The sample gives 100,000 to 150,000 distinct CDR3 sequences, around 32% of which show up once; 58% is in the top ten. Their specific antigens are unknown. This specimen consisted of CD8+ T cells from cultured PBMCs, obtained from culture after CMV antigen stimulation. The receptor set was obtained from a human donor in good health (CMV status not recorded). Some clones in this sample may be carry-over from other donors' samples. Each CDR3 is given with its conserved first and last residue. Each record gives: CDR3 DNA, CDR3 protein, V gene, D gene, J gene, clone size. A D gene is named only where the DNA matches it firmly. The size entry is marked missing in some rows and otherwise reads once, few, many or a size class.

cdr3_nt: TGTGCCATCCCCCGGACAGGGGGCGGTAAGGGCTACACCTTC; cdr3_aa: CAIPRTGGGKGYTF; v_call: TRBV7-2; d_call: TRBD1; j_call: TRBJ1-2; clone_size: many
cdr3_nt: TGTGCCACCAGCGGCGACAGGGCAACTAATGAAAAACTGTTTTTT; cdr3_aa: CATSGDRATNEKLFF; v_call: TRBV15; d_call: TRBD1; j_call: TRBJ1-4; clone_size: many
cdr3_nt: TGCGCCAGCAGCTTGGATGGATTTTCCTACACCTTC; cdr3_aa: CASSLDGFSYTF; v_call: TRBV5-1; d_call: .; j_call: TRBJ1-2; clone_size: .
cdr3_nt: TGTGCCAGCAGTGAGACAGGCGGATTTGAAGCTTTCTTT; cdr3_aa: CASSETGGFEAFF; v_call: TRBV27; d_call: .; j_call: TRBJ1-1; clone_size: few
cdr3_nt: TGTGCCAGCAGCGACGTGGGGAGCGGGAGCTCCTACAATGAGCAGTTCTTC; cdr3_aa: CASSDVGSGSSYNEQFF; v_call: TRBV7-8; d_call: TRBD2; j_call: TRBJ2-1; clone_size: few
cdr3_nt: TGTGCCAGCAGCTTAGCCGCCGGGGGTTCCTCCTACGAGCAGCACTTC; cdr3_aa: CASSLAAGGSSYEQHF; v_call: TRBV7-6; d_call: .; j_call: TRBJ2-7; clone_size: .
cdr3_nt: TGTGCCAGCAGCACCTCGGGCGCCTCGTATGGCTACACCTTC; cdr3_aa: CASSTSGASYGYTF; v_call: TRBV7-9; d_call: .; j_call: TRBJ1-2; clone_size: many
cdr3_nt: TGTGCCAGCAAACATTTAGCGGGGGGGCCTTGGAATGAGCAGTTCTTC; cdr3_aa: CASKHLAGGPWNEQFF; v_call: TRBV28; d_call: TRBD2; j_call: TRBJ2-1; clone_size: .
cdr3_nt: TGTGCCAGCAGCCTGCGAGGACAGGCCCCCTCTGGGTATGGCTACACCTTC; cdr3_aa: CASSLRGQAPSGYGYTF; v_call: TRBV13; d_call: TRBD1; j_call: TRBJ1-2; clone_size: .
cdr3_nt: TGTGCCAGCGCACCATCTCCTGAACCCCTTATAGGCCCGCACAATGAGCAGTTCTTC; cdr3_aa: CASAPSPEPLIGPHNEQFF; v_call: TRBV5-6; d_call: .; j_call: TRBJ2-1; clone_size: .
cdr3_nt: TGCAGTGCTAGAGAGCAGGGGAGGTCCTACGAGCAGTACTTC; cdr3_aa: CSAREQGRSYEQYF; v_call: TRBV20-1; d_call: .; j_call: TRBJ2-7; clone_size: few
cdr3_nt: TGTGCCAGCAGCGTCGCTCGACAGGGGTATGGCTACACCTTC; cdr3_aa: CASSVARQGYGYTF; v_call: TRBV7-4; d_call: TRBD1; j_call: TRBJ1-2; clone_size: .
cdr3_nt: TGTGCCAGCAGCTTAGCGGGAGGACAGGGGAGCTCCTACGAGCAGTACTTC; cdr3_aa: CASSLAGGQGSSYEQYF; v_call: TRBV7-9; d_call: TRBD1; j_call: TRBJ2-7; clone_size: many
cdr3_nt: TGTGCCAGCAGTTTTTGTTCGGACAGAACTACTACCTCCCACTTT; cdr3_aa: CASSFCSDRTTTSHF; v_call: TRBV12-3/TRBV12-4; d_call: .; j_call: TRBJ1-6; clone_size: .
cdr3_nt: TGTGCCAGCAGCTTAGCGTCGGGGACTGAAGCTTTCTTT; cdr3_aa: CASSLASGTEAFF; v_call: TRBV7-6; d_call: .; j_call: TRBJ1-1; clone_size: many
cdr3_nt: TGTGCCAGCAGCTCCCTCCTAGCGGGGGACCAAAAAGAGACCCAGTACTTC; cdr3_aa: CASSSLLAGDQKETQYF; v_call: TRBV7-9; d_call: TRBD2; j_call: TRBJ2-5; clone_size: many
cdr3_nt: TGTGCCAGCAGCCGCAGCTATGGCTACACCTTC; cdr3_aa: CASSRSYGYTF; v_call: TRBV7-9; d_call: .; j_call: TRBJ1-2; clone_size: few
cdr3_nt: TGTGCCAGCAAAACTAGCGCCCAAGAGACCCAGTACTTC; cdr3_aa: CASKTSAQETQYF; v_call: TRBV19; d_call: TRBD2; j_call: TRBJ2-5; clone_size: .
cdr3_nt: TGTGCCAGTCATCAGCGGGGGGACTATGGCTACACCTTC; cdr3_aa: CASHQRGDYGYTF; v_call: TRBV27; d_call: .; j_call: TRBJ1-2; clone_size: .
cdr3_nt: TGTGCCAGCAGACCCGACAGGGGACCCAACATTCAGTACTTC; cdr3_aa: CASRPDRGPNIQYF; v_call: TRBV7-9; d_call: TRBD1; j_call: TRBJ2-4; clone_size: .
cdr3_nt: TGTGCCACCAGCCTTGGGACAGTCAACACTGAAGCTTTCTTT; cdr3_aa: CATSLGTVNTEAFF; v_call: TRBV6-5; d_call: TRBD1; j_call: TRBJ1-1; clone_size: few
cdr3_nt: TGCGCCAGCAGCCAAGATGGGTTCGTAGACTACAATGAGCAGTTCTTC; cdr3_aa: CASSQDGFVDYNEQFF; v_call: TRBV4-1; d_call: .; j_call: TRBJ2-1; clone_size: many